The 15 T cell receptor beta chains given below trace back to one sample, sequenced in a study of shared clonotypes between healthy human individuals. The repertoire was sequenced with immunoSEQ multiplex PCR; TCRdb's copy has only in-frame clones and lacks some. The sample includes 2 million to 3 million clones, 93% of them seen just once. Sequenced: naive CD4+ T cells from PBMCs. Specified subset: CD45RA+ positively selected. These receptor sequences come from a man younger than 35 in good health. Some clones in this sample may be carry-over from other donors' samples.

This rearrangement joins TRBV5-1 to TRBJ1-2, with a weak D call TRBD1 (6 bases). V was trimmed by 7 bases and J by 4 bases, leaving 17 bases between them. This CDR3 has 14 amino acids. CDR1 and CDR2 from the germline V gene are SGHRS and YFSETQ. Here the CDR3 reads CASAGGGRSYGYTF. The DNA of the CDR3 is TGCGCCAGCGCCGGAGGGGGTCGCTCCTATGGCTACACCTTC.

The V and J genes are TRBV6-6 and TRBJ1-5, with TRBD1 identical over 10 bases. Germline lookup yields CDR1 MNHNY and CDR2 SVGAGI (reference sequence). CDR3 length: 16 residues. After removal of 5 bases from V and 3 bases from J, the junction contained 7 bases not matched to a gene. The CDR3 reads CASSRSGQGTNQPQHF. The CDR3, as DNA: TGTGCCAGCAGTCGCTCGGGACAGGGGACCAATCAGCCCCAGCATTTT.

Worth noting for this clone: The sample has other DNA sequences that encode this CDR3 too. The chain joins TRBV4-1 to TRBJ1-1; 9 bases agree with TRBD1. Germline-derived CDR1 and CDR2 are MGHRA and YSYEKL. CDR3 length: 15 residues. Trimming removed 2 bases from V and 2 bases from J; junction bases left unmatched: 3. Written as DNA, the CDR3 is TGCGCCAGCAGCCAACCGGGACAGGGTAACACTGAAGCTTTCTTT. Translation: CASSQPGQGNTEAFF.

The rearrangement links TRBV27 to TRBJ2-1; the match to TRBD1 covers 11 bases. Looked up from germline, CDR1 is MNHEY and CDR2 is SMNVEV (reference sequence). V lost 4 bases and J lost 4; bases outside the gene matches: 3. This CDR3 has 15 amino acids. This CDR3 is CASSWDRGAYNEQFF. The CDR3 DNA follows: TGTGCCAGCAGTTGGGACAGGGGGGCTTACAATGAGCAGTTCTTC.

V is TRBV28 and J is TRBJ1-2; D ambiguous. V lost 3 bases and J 2 bases, leaving 13 bases between the germline ends. The CDR3 sequence is 15 residues long. CDR1 and CDR2 (germline): MDHEN, SYDVKM. CDR3 loop: CASSFTPPLNYGYTF. The CDR3, as DNA: TGTGCCAGCAGTTTTACCCCCCCCCTAAACTATGGCTACACCTTC.

The chain couples TRBV6-1 to TRBJ1-1; D may be TRBD1 (5 bases). Germline V gene data show CDR1 as MNHNS and CDR2 as SASEGT. CDR3 length equals 14 residues. The ends were cut back, 4 bases at V and 4 bases at J, with 13 bases in the middle. As DNA, the CDR3 is TGTGCCAGCAGTGCGGCAGGGACCGGCACTGAAGCTTTCTTT. It translates to CASSAAGTGTEAFF.

In its sample, this clone was seen once. The chain recombines TRBV29-1 with TRBJ2-7, with TRBD2 as a possible D gene (6 bases). Germline V gene data show CDR1 as SQVTM and CDR2 as ANQGSEA. Trimming took off 6 bases at V and 3 bases at J, with 18 bases between the two ends. CDR3 length: 14 residues. The CDR3 DNA sequence: TGCAGCGTAGCGATCTCTAGCGTGGGCTACGAGCAGTACTTC. Translating gives CSVAISSVGYEQYF.

The sample holds one count of this clone. This rearrangement joins TRBV5-8 to TRBJ1-2; the D is unclear. The CDR3 consists of 13 residues. Trimming removed 4 bases from V and 5 bases from J, with 12 bases in between. Germline CDR1 reads SGHTS; CDR2 reads YDEGEE. The CDR3 loop reads CASSPTDAYGYTF. The CDR3 region has the DNA TGTGCCAGCAGCCCTACCGACGCTTATGGCTACACCTTC. Complete variable domain (other parts from reference TRBV5-8 and TRBJ1-2): EAGVTQSPTHLIKTRGQQATLRCSPISGHTSVYWYQQALGLGLQFLLWYDEGEERNRGNFPPRFSGRQFPNYSSELNVNALELEDSALYLCASSPTDAYGYTFGSGTRLTVV.

The CDR3 nucleotides are TGTGCCAGCAGCTTAATGGGGGTCCCAGATACGCAGTATTTT. Translation gives CASSLMGVPDTQYF. The genes are TRBV7-3 and TRBJ2-3; D is perhaps TRBD1 or TRBD2 (5 bases each). V lost 1 base, J lost 4 bases, and 9 bases lay in between. The germline V gene encodes CDR1 SGHTA and CDR2 FQGTGA. This CDR3 spans 14 amino acids.

This clone was observed a single time. The chain has TRBV10-2 and TRBJ2-2; 15 bases agree with TRBD2. Germline V gene data show CDR1 as WSHSY and CDR2 as SAAADI. V lost 6 bases to trimming and J lost 2 bases; unmatched junction nucleotides: 10. This CDR3 is 19 amino acids long. The CDR3: CASRTPGTSGRINTGELFF. Written as DNA, the CDR3 is TGCGCCAGCAGGACCCCCGGGACTAGCGGGAGGATAAACACCGGGGAGCTGTTTTTT.

This chain uses TRBV5-1 with TRBJ2-1; 13 positions agree with TRBD2. Germline loops: CDR1 SGHRS, CDR2 YFSETQ. The CDR3 sequence is 15 residues long. The trim removed 4 bases at V and 8 bases at J, leaving 6 bases unmatched. CDR3 coding DNA: TGCGCCAGCAGCCAACGACTAGCGGGAGGCTATGAGCAGTTCTTC. Protein sequence: CASSQRLAGGYEQFF. The full variable domain, its missing parts supplied by reference TRBV5-1 and TRBJ2-1, is KAGVTQTPRYLIKTRGQQVTLSCSPISGHRSVSWYQQTPGQGLQFLFEYFSETQRNKGNFPGRFSGRQFSNSRSEMNVSTLELGDSALYLCASSQRLAGGYEQFFGPGTRLTVL.

The chain is built from TRBV7-9 and TRBJ2-7; maybe TRBD1 (5 bases). Between the trimmed V and J ends, which lost 5 bases and 5 bases, there was a span of 16 bases. Looked up from germline, CDR1 is SEHNR and CDR2 is FQNEAQ (reference sequence). This CDR3 is built from 14 residues. In DNA form, the CDR3 reads TGTGCCAGCAGCCCGGAGCAAGGGGTTCACGAGCAGTACTTC. This codes for CASSPEQGVHEQYF.

As regards this clone: In the same sample, other DNA sequences code for this CDR3. This sequence joins TRBV19 and TRBJ1-2; 10 positions agree with TRBD1. Germline V gene sequence: CDR1 LNHDA, CDR2 SQIVND (reference sequence). The CDR3 runs 14 residues. With V trimmed by 7 bases and J by 5 bases, 7 bases remained unmatched. This CDR3 reads CASTRDRGFYGYTF. CDR3 nucleotide sequence: TGTGCCAGTACCCGGGACAGGGGATTTTATGGCTACACCTTC. Supplemented by reference TRBV19 and TRBJ1-2, the full variable domain reads DGGITQSPKYLFRKEGQNVTLSCEQNLNHDAMYWYRQDPGQGLRLIYYSQIVNDFQKGDIAEGYSVSREKKESFPLTVTSAQKNPTAFYLCASTRDRGFYGYTFGSGTRLTVV.

This clone was detected a few times. This sequence joins TRBV7-9 and TRBJ2-7; D may correspond to TRBD1 or TRBD2 (5 bases each). The CDR3 spans 15 residues. The germline V gene encodes CDR1 SEHNR and CDR2 FQNEAQ (reference sequence). Trimming left V 5 bases short and J 0 bases short, with 14 bases between. The CDR3 protein is CASSPGAFRSYEQYF. CDR3 coding DNA: TGTGCCAGCAGCCCCGGGGCGTTTCGCTCCTACGAGCAGTACTTC.

The CDR3 coding sequence is TGTGCCAGCAGTCGACTTGCGGGAGCCGAGCAGTACTTC. Translation: CASSRLAGAEQYF. The chain employs TRBV27 and TRBJ2-7; the match to TRBD2 covers 7 bases. With 5 bases clipped from V and 6 bases from J, the junction kept 7 bases outside the gene matches. CDR1 MNHEY and CDR2 SMNVEV come from the germline V gene (reference sequence). This CDR3 has 13 residues.